The present entry profiles one TCR beta chain with its context. Germline CDR1 is SQVTM and CDR2 is ANQGSEA. The CDR3 runs to 15 residues. V gave up 0 bases and J gave up 1 base; unmatched junction bases: 2. The record originates from a study of blood T cell repertoires in COVID-19. Study summary: The origin of the acute and convalescent COVID-19 samples was the United States, Italy and Spain.

As originally analysed: From reference gene primer amplification, estimates of nucleated cell counts were derived. Sequencing used immunoSEQ multiplex PCR; TCRdb keeps in-frame clones, though not all of them. V and J calls plus clone size are reproduced from that table; the DNA served to infer D and trimming. The data show more than 150,000 clones, about 80% seen once. The specimen sequenced was PBMCs or T cells enriched from blood (not recorded which). The TCR sequence derives from a man between 60 and 75 years old who had been exposed to COVID-19. V is TRBV29-1 and J is TRBJ2-1; 8 nucleotides align to TRBD1. The CDR3 loop is CSVEDRDRSYNEQFF. For the CDR3, the DNA is TGCAGCGTTGAAGATCGGGACAGGTCCTACAATGAGCAGTTCTTC.